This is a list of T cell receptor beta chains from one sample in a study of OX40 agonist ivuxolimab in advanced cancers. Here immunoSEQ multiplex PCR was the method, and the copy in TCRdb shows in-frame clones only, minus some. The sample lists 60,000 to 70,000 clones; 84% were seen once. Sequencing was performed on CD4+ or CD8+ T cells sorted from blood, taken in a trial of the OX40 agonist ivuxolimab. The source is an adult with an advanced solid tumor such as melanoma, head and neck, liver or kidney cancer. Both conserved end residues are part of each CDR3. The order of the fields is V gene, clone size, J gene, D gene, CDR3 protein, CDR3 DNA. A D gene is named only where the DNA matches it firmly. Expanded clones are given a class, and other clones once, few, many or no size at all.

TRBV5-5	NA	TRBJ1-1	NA	CASSADLSRMNTEAFF	TGTGCCAGCAGCGCAGACCTGAGCAGGATGAACACTGAAGCTTTCTTT
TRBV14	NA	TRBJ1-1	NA	CASNHAKGTEAFF	TGTGCCAGCAACCACGCTAAGGGCACTGAAGCTTTCTTT
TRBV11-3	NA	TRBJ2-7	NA	CASSPDGATYEQYF	TGTGCCAGCAGTCCAGACGGAGCTACCTACGAGCAGTACTTC
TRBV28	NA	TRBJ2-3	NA	CASGLASDTQYF	TGTGCCAGCGGGCTAGCGTCAGATACGCAGTATTTT
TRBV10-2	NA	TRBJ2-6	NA	CASKGDSGANVLTF	TGCGCCAGCAAAGGGGACTCTGGGGCCAACGTCCTGACTTTC
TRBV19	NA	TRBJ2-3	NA	CASNHGREADTQYF	TGTGCCAGCAACCACGGGAGAGAAGCGGATACGCAGTATTTT
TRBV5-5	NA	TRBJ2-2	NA	CASSPGPITNTGELFF	TGTGCCAGCAGTCCAGGTCCTATTACGAACACCGGGGAGCTGTTTTTT
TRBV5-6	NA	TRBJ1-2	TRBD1	CASSFTGTEMNYGYTF	TGTGCCAGCAGCTTCACCGGGACAGAGATGAACTATGGCTACACCTTC
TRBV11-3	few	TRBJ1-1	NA	CASSLEVMVNTEAFF	TGTGCCAGCAGCTTAGAGGTGATGGTGAACACTGAAGCTTTCTTT
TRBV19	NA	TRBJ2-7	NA	CASSTGGETYEQYF	TGTGCCAGTAGCACGGGTGGGGAAACCTACGAGCAGTACTTC
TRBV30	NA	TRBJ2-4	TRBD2	CASTGTSKGNIQYF	TGTGCCTCTACGGGGACTAGCAAAGGGAACATTCAGTACTTC
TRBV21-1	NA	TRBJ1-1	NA	CASSVPGRAGPEAFF	TGTGCCAGCAGCGTCCCCGGGAGGGCGGGCCCTGAAGCTTTCTTT
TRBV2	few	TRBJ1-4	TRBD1	CASTTGMSNEKLFF	TGTGCCAGCACGACAGGGATGTCTAATGAAAAACTGTTTTTT
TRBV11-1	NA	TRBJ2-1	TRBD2	CASSHLAGGRGNEQFF	TGTGCCAGCAGCCATCTAGCGGGAGGGCGGGGCAATGAGCAGTTCTTC
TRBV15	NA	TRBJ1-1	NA	CATSRLPGPFPEAFF	TGTGCCACCAGCAGACTCCCCGGACCGTTCCCTGAAGCTTTCTTT
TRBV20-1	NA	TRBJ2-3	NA	CSARTGPQYF	TGCAGTGCTCGTACGGGGCCGCAGTATTTT
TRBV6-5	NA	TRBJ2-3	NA	CASSRGGVSTDTQYF	TGTGCCAGCAGTAGGGGGGGGGTTAGCACAGATACGCAGTATTTT
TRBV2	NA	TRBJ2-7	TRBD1	CASSIGRGIYEQYF	TGTGCCAGCAGTATAGGCAGGGGGATCTACGAGCAGTACTTC
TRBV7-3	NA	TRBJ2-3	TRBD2	CASSFAPIAGGFTDTQYF	TGTGCCAGCAGCTTTGCCCCGATCGCGGGGGGATTCACAGATACGCAGTATTTT
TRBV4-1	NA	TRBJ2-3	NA	CASSQAGLSADTQYF	TGCGCCAGCAGCCAAGCGGGACTGTCAGCAGATACGCAGTATTTT
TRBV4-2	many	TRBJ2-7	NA	CASSLPGGTNHEQYF	TGTGCCAGCAGCCTCCCGGGCGGGACAAACCACGAGCAGTACTTC
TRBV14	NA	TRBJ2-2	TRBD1	CASSRQGDTGELFF	TGTGCCAGCAGCCGTCAGGGGGACACCGGGGAGCTGTTTTTT
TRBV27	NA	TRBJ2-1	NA	CASSLLRGNEQFF	TGTGCCAGCAGTTTATTACGGGGGAATGAGCAGTTCTTC
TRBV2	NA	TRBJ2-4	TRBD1	CASRTRTGGENIQYF	TGTGCCAGCAGGACCCGGACAGGGGGAGAAAACATTCAGTACTTC
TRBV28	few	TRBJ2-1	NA	CASSLYNEQFF	TGTGCCAGCAGTCTATACAATGAGCAGTTCTTC
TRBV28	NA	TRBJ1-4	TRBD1	CASRSGQSNEKLFF	TGTGCCAGCAGGTCGGGACAGTCTAATGAAAAACTGTTTTTT
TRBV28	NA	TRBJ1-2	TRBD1	CASSRTGVSYGYTF	TGTGCCAGCAGCAGGACAGGGGTCTCTTATGGCTACACCTTC
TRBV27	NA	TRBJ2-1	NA	CASSLSPDFFNEQFF	TGTGCCAGCAGTTTATCGCCGGATTTCTTCAATGAGCAGTTCTTC
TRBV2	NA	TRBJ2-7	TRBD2	CASSPGGGRSYEQYF	TGTGCCAGCAGTCCGGGGGGAGGTAGGTCCTACGAGCAGTACTTC
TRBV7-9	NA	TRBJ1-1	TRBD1	CASSHAGGSGDTEAFF	TGTGCCAGCAGCCACGCAGGGGGGTCGGGGGACACTGAAGCTTTCTTT
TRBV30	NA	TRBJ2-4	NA	CAWSVLVDIQYF	TGTGCCTGGAGTGTACTGGTGGACATTCAGTACTTC
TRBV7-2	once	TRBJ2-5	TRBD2	CASSLVGGVGQETQYF	TGTGCCAGCAGCTTAGTGGGGGGGGTTGGACAAGAGACCCAGTACTTC
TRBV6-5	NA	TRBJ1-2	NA	CASRRQGAYTF	TGTGCCAGCAGACGTCAGGGAGCCTACACCTTC
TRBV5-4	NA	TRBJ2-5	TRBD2	CASSQAGGLRKETQYF	TGTGCCAGCAGCCAAGCGGGAGGGCTCCGGAAAGAGACCCAGTACTTC
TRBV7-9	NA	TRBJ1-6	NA	CASDSTDEGSSPLHF	TGTGCCAGCGACTCCACAGACGAAGGTTCTTCACCCCTCCACTTT
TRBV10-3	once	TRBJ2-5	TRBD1	CAIYTSEGTGPTEAQETQYF	TGTGCCATCTACACCTCAGAGGGGACAGGGCCGACAGAAGCCCAAGAGACCCAGTACTTC
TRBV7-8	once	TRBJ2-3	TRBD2	CASSLGRPDTQYF	TGTGCCAGCAGCCTCGGGAGGCCAGATACGCAGTATTTT
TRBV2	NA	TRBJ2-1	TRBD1	CASSRTGPNEQFF	TGTGCCAGCAGCCGGACAGGCCCAAATGAGCAGTTCTTC
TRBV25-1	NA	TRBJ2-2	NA	CASSEFGTGELFF	TGTGCCAGCAGTGAATTTGGCACCGGGGAGCTGTTTTTT
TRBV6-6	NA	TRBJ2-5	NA	CASSPRGPKGTVYF	TGTGCCAGCAGCCCACGGGGGCCCAAAGGGACAGTGTACTTC
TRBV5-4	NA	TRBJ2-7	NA	CASSPSGSYEQYF	TGTGCCAGCAGCCCGTCGGGCTCCTACGAGCAGTACTTC
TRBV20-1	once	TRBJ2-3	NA	CSAEGGDTQYF	TGCAGTGCTGAAGGGGGGGATACGCAGTATTTT
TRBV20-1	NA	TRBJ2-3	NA	CSAAPEDTQYF	TGCAGTGCTGCCCCAGAAGATACGCAGTATTTT
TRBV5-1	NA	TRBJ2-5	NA	CASGRGEGPETQYF	TGCGCCAGCGGCAGGGGGGAGGGCCCAGAGACCCAGTACTTC
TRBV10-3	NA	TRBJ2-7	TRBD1	CAIRDGTGRFEQYF	TGTGCCATCAGGGATGGGACAGGGCGTTTCGAGCAGTACTTC
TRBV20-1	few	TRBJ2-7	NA	CSARDLDEQYF	TGCAGTGCTAGAGATCTCGACGAGCAGTACTTC
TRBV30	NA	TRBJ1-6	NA	CAWKNRRKYSPLHF	TGTGCCTGGAAAAACAGGCGGAAGTATTCACCCCTCCACTTT
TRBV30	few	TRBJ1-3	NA	CAWNGGIRNTIYF	TGTGCCTGGAACGGCGGGATTCGAAACACCATATATTTT
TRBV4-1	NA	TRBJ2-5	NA	CASSRQAGQETQYF	TGCGCCAGCAGCCGTCAGGCAGGCCAAGAGACCCAGTACTTC
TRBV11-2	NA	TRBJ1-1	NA	CASSLDPQDTEAFF	TGTGCCAGCAGCTTAGATCCTCAGGACACTGAAGCTTTCTTT
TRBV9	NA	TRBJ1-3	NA	CASGAGNTIYF	TGTGCCAGCGGTGCCGGAAACACCATATATTTT
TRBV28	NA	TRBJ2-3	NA	CASISEFSDTQYF	TGTGCCAGCATCTCGGAATTTTCAGATACGCAGTATTTT
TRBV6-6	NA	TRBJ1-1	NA	CASSYGSLGQAFF	TGTGCCAGCAGTTACGGGAGTCTGGGCCAAGCTTTCTTT
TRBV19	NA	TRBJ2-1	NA	CASSPDREGEQFF	TGTGCCAGTAGTCCGGACAGGGAGGGTGAGCAGTTCTTC
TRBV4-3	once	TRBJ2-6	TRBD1	CASSQEGQLLSGANVLTF	TGCGCCAGCAGCCAAGAGGGACAGCTACTCTCTGGGGCCAACGTCCTGACTTTC
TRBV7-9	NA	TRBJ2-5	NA	CASSLQQETQYF	TGTGCCAGCAGCTTGCAGCAAGAGACCCAGTACTTC
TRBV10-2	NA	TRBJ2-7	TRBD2	CASSPGTSGIYEQYF	TGCGCCAGCTCGCCGGGGACTAGCGGAATCTACGAGCAGTACTTC
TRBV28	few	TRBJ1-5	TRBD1	CASSSLGTGGNQPQHF	TGTGCCAGCAGTTCACTTGGGACAGGGGGCAATCAGCCCCAGCATTTT
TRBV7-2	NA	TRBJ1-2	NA	CASSLVWAGRYGYTF	TGTGCCAGCAGCTTAGTCTGGGCAGGGAGGTATGGCTACACCTTC
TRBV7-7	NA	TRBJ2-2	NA	CASSLNPESGRELFF	TGTGCCAGCAGCTTAAACCCAGAGTCTGGCCGGGAGCTGTTTTTT